This T cell receptor beta chain was recorded in a study of blood T cell repertoires in COVID-19. Study information: The study drew acute and convalescent COVID-19 samples from the United States, Italy and Spain. Sources were T cells, B-cell-depleted T cells, or PBMCs; the material itself was cDNA or gDNA.

Participants were placed into cohorts based on the clinical history they reported. Authors' processing steps: Amplification from reference gene primers served as the basis for estimated nucleated cell counts. Using immunoSEQ multiplex PCR, the repertoire was profiled, and TCRdb retains in-frame clones only, with some absent. That table gives V, J and clone size, and the DNA gave D and trimming. Of hundreds of thousands of clones in the sample, 80% to 90% are singletons; the top ten hold 8% to 9.5%. Notes on this clone: The identical CDR3 is also encoded by other nucleotide sequences in the sample.

The CDR3 runs 14 residues. With 1 base clipped from V and 1 base from J, the junction kept 0 bases outside the gene matches. From germline, CDR1 is KGHSH and CDR2 LQKENI. Specimen: PBMCs or T cells enriched from blood (not recorded which). The rearrangement joins TRBV18 to TRBJ1-1; TRBD1 matches 7 bases. The sequence was obtained from a woman aged 60 to 75 who had recovered from COVID-19. The CDR3 sequence is CASSPRQGNTEAFF. DNA of the CDR3: TGTGCCAGCTCACCACGACAGGGGAACACTGAAGCTTTCTTT.